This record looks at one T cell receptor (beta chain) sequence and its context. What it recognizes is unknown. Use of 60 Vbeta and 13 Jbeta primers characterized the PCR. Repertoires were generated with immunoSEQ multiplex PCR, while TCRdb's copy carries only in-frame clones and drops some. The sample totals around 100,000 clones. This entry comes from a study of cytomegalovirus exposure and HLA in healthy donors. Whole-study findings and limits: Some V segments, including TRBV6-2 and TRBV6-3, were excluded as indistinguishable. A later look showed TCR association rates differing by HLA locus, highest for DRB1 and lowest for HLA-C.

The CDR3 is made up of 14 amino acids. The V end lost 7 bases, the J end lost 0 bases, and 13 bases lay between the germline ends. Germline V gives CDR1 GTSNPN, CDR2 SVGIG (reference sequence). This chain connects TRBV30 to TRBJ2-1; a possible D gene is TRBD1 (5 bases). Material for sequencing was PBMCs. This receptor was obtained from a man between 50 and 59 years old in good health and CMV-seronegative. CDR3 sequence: CALQGLSSYNEQFF. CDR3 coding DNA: TGTGCCTTGCAGGGCCTTAGCTCCTACAATGAGCAGTTCTTC.